These 5 T cell receptor beta chains share one sample of origin, sequenced in a study of naive and memory T cell subsets. These receptors lack a known antigen. An equimolar mix of two oligonucleotides served as the beta constant-region primer for TRBC1 and TRBC2. Nested alpha and beta constant-region primers with the SP2 primer drove four PCR rounds on ligated cDNA. TCRdb reprocessed the UMI-ligation and nested PCR reads with MiXCR, giving one entry per CDR3 protein. The sample gives 150,000 or so distinct CDR3 sequences, approximately 22% of which show up once; roughly 0.1% is in the top ten. Regarding the study as a whole: Especially in CD8 cells, naive repertoires contained a few larger clonotypes, possibly CD45RA-re-expressing memory cells.

Sequencing input: naive CD4+ T cells from blood. Every receptor here comes from a human donor in good health.

The sample holds many counts of this clonotype. This rearrangement joins TRBV6-6 to TRBJ1-2; 9 positions agree with TRBD1. The CDR3 runs to 16 residues. Unmatched junction bases numbered 4, after V lost 0 bases and J lost 2 bases. CDR1 and CDR2 (germline): MNHNY, SVGAGI (reference sequence). The CDR3 DNA follows: TGTGCCAGCAGTTACTCCGGGACAGGGTCGAACTATGGCTACACCTTC. Amino acid sequence: CASSYSGTGSNYGYTF.

The chain couples TRBV10-3 to TRBJ1-4; D is possibly TRBD1 (5 bases). Per germline, CDR1 ENHRY and CDR2 SYGVKD. The V end was cut by 8 bases, the J end by 8 bases, with 12 bases between. This CDR3 region has 12 residues. CDR3 amino acids: CAIGAVDEKLFF. In DNA form, the CDR3 reads TGTGCCATCGGGGCAGTCGACGAAAAACTGTTTTTT.

The chain recombines TRBV29-1 with TRBJ2-1, with D perhaps TRBD2 (5 bases). There are 14 residues in the CDR3. Per germline, CDR1 SQVTM and CDR2 ANQGSEA. V was shortened by 6 bases and J by 4 bases, with 16 bases between the two germline ends. As DNA, the CDR3 is TGCAGCGTAATGTTAGTCCGACTATACAATGAGCAGTTCTTC. Its protein product is CSVMLVRLYNEQFF.

The table lists this clonotype with a few counts. The chain joins TRBV25-1 to TRBJ2-7, with D perhaps given as TRBD1 or TRBD2 (5 bases each). Trimming removed 4 bases at V and 4 bases at J, with 14 bases between. Germline V gives CDR1 MGHDK, CDR2 SYGVNS. The CDR3 consists of 14 residues. The CDR3 DNA sequence: TGTGCCAGCAGTGGATTAGCAGGGAGTTACGAGCAGTACTTC. Translated: CASSGLAGSYEQYF.

The sample holds a few counts of this clonotype. The junction departs from the called germline gene at one end, perhaps through a read error. The chain uses TRBV5-1 and TRBJ1-1; 8 nucleotides align to TRBD1. CDR1 SGHRS and CDR2 YFSETQ come from the germline V gene. This CDR3 has 15 amino acids. The CDR3, as DNA: TGCGCCAGCAGTTTGGGGTCAGGGGGCAAGGATGAAGCTTTCTTT. Amino acid sequence: CASSLGSGGKDEAFF.